These T cell receptor beta chains were read from a single sample in a study of blood T cell repertoires in COVID-19. Generated by immunoSEQ multiplex PCR, the TCRdb table keeps only in-frame clones and is missing some. The table has roughly 250,000 clones, roughly 84% seen once. Sequenced: peripheral blood. The receptors here all came from a human donor with COVID-19, enrolled during active disease. The donor label of this sample is uncertain. Each CDR3 is given with its conserved first and last residue. The D gene is left open where the match is weak.

J | V | D | DNA | CDR3
TRBJ2-1 | TRBV5-5 | TRBD1 | TGTGCCAGCAGCGGGACAGGGTCCCGGTTCTTC | CASSGTGSRFF
TRBJ2-3 | TRBV9 | TRBD2 | TGTGCCAGCAGTCAAGGACTAGCGGGAGGTGGGACAGATACGCAGTATTTT | CASSQGLAGGGTDTQYF
TRBJ2-5 | TRBV24-1 | TRBD1 | TGTGCCACCAGCCAGGACAGGGCCCACCAAGAGACCCAGTACTTC | CATSQDRAHQETQYF
TRBJ2-7 | TRBV28 | NA | TGTGCCAGCAGCGCCCCCGGGGGCTCCTACGAGCAGTACTTC | CASSAPGGSYEQYF
TRBJ1-5 | TRBV18 | NA | TGTGCCAGCTCACTCGGGAGAGGGGTCAAACAGCCCCAGCATTTT | CASSLGRGVKQPQHF
TRBJ1-1 | TRBV11-1 | NA | TGTGCCAGCAGCCTCCATGGGCGTCGGGATGAAGCTTTCTTT | CASSLHGRRDEAFF
TRBJ2-1 | TRBV6-2/TRBV6-3 | TRBD2 | TGTGCCAGCAGTGTCCGTGGACGGCGGGAGGGCCGCTCAGATGAGCAGTTCTTC | CASSVRGRREGRSDEQFF
TRBJ2-5 | TRBV5-1 | TRBD1 | TGCGCCAGCAGCTTAGGACAGGGGATCCAAGAGACCCAGTACTTC | CASSLGQGIQETQYF
TRBJ1-1 | TRBV14 | NA | TGTGCCAGCAGCCAAGGACACTGGATGGGGGCTCAAGCTTTCTTT | CASSQGHWMGAQAFF
TRBJ2-4 | TRBV14 | TRBD2 | TGTGCCAGCAGTCCGACTAGACTAGCACTTACATTAGCCAAAAACATTCAGTACTTC | CASSPTRLALTLAKNIQYF
TRBJ2-2 | TRBV6-5 | TRBD2 | TGTGCCAGCGAGACTAGCGGGAGTGCCGGGGAGCTGTTTTTT | CASETSGSAGELFF
TRBJ1-2 | TRBV19 | TRBD1 | TGTGCCAGCCGAGGACAGGGACCTGTCTATGGCTACACCTTC | CASRGQGPVYGYTF
TRBJ1-1 | TRBV5-8 | NA | TGTGCCAGCAGCTTGGCTTTTTCTGAAGCTTTCTTT | CASSLAFSEAFF
TRBJ2-5 | TRBV20-1 | NA | TGCAGTGCTAGTCCCCCAGAACAAGAGACCCAGTACTTC | CSASPPEQETQYF